This T cell receptor (beta chain) originates from a study of shared clonotypes between healthy human individuals (TCRdb year 2020). For the wider study: The cohort included three men and two women between 18 and 49 years of age. For each donor, CD4 naive and CD4 memory were each given three plates, CD8 naive was given two plates, and CD8 memory was given one plate. The study deeply sequenced blood TCR repertoires of 5 or 6 healthy adults to estimate repertoire size and the extent of clonotype sharing between individuals. Between about 0.8 and 9.5 billion PBMCs per donor were obtained by leukapheresis. To increase sequencing depth and limit assay-specific biases, TCR repertoire library preparation and sequencing were carried out by different laboratories using diverse techniques.

Using the deep immunoSEQ assay, multiplex PCR amplified TCR CDR3 regions from genomic DNA. Extracted genomic DNA from each cell subset was spread evenly across all wells of several immunoSEQ 96-well plates, with each plate serving as a replicate. Each replicate PCR for sorted subsets received approximately 200 ng genomic DNA, equal to roughly 30,000 T cell genomes. The purified libraries were quantified using a Qubit 3.0 fluorometer, sized with a Bioanalyzer 2100, and then quantified again using the KAPA Library Quantification kit. Every immunoSEQ 96-well plate was sequenced on a dedicated single-read 150-cycle Illumina NextSeq 550 flow cell. The published analysis was carried out like this. The immunoSEQ output contained only junctional sequences without quality scores, so filtering could not match that applied to full-length reads. To assign V/J genes and CDR3, sequences were annotated using PyIR, a Python wrapper for IgBLAST v1.9, with IMGT germline references. Reads were filtered out if the reads had weak V/J assignments (E-value above 1e-6), no CDR3, stop codons, out-of-frame junctions, or ambiguous translated residues. V3J clonotypes were defined as sequences sharing an identical inferred V gene, J gene, and CDR3 amino acid sequence. Percentage overlap between repertoires was computed as shared unique clonotypes divided by the size of the smaller repertoire. RTK rarefaction, the Chao1 estimator, and Recon v2.1 estimates of unobserved clonotypes were used to assess repertoire richness. OLGA was used to compute generation probabilities for all TCRbeta clonotypes that the gDNA method yielded from a handful of donors. TCRdb limited this immuneACCESS table to in-frame rearrangements with V and J called. A share of clones is missing; checked studies link under half to unresolved V genes, and the rest is unexplained. V, J and clone size were drawn from that table, and D and trimming were deduced from the DNA. Recorded for this sample are roughly 1,100,000 clones; around 76% of them occurred a single time. The ten largest clonotypes hold around 1.5% of the sample.

Donors were healthy HIV-negative adults with no recently reported acute infections or vaccinations. Only Caucasian adults living in Nashville, Tennessee, USA were represented among the donors. CD4+ T cells were enriched through magnetic negative selection, after which naive cells were positively selected on CD45RA and the remaining negative fraction served as the memory subset. After blood collection by leukapheresis, PBMCs were isolated using Ficoll-Histopaque density gradient centrifugation and then cryopreserved in the vapor phase of liquid nitrogen. Analytical flow cytometry was used to check the purity and quantity of every magnetically sorted T cell population. Genomic DNA was isolated from every sorted fraction and measured by UV absorbance on a Nanodrop 2000c. Taken from cysteine to phenylalanine, the CDR3 has 11 residues. The read is trimmed to its CDR3 DNA, 33 bases read in frame from base 1. The germline V gene encodes CDR1 SNHLY and CDR2 FYNNEI. Relative to germline, V is missing 8 bases and J is missing 10 bases, with 5 bases of the junction outside any gene match.

Paper-wide results and their limitations: Even with the large sequencing depth, rarefaction of the sorted-subset datasets indicated that sequencing was incomplete. Pairwise subsampling indicated that sequencing depth was expected to affect the degree of clonotype sharing among donors. Across a few donors, roughly 5.1% of naive CD4, roughly 3.5% of naive CD8, around 2.1% of memory CD4, and approximately 0.4% of memory CD8 clonotypes were shared. Naive subsets generally had larger estimated clonotype richness than memory subsets. Sampling was restricted to blood, and TCR repertoires in tissues likely differ from the TCR repertoires found in blood. Higher generation probabilities were observed for clonotypes shared by all four sorted-subset donors than for non-shared clonotypes. Because the study included only a small number of donors, the genetic and exposure-history diversity represented was limited.

This clone was detected only once. Its binding antigen is unknown. Per-base qualities were not stored, and no clone one base away is much larger. The receptor comes from a man aged 18 to 29 in good health. Recombination linked TRBV2 to TRBJ2-1; 7 central bases correspond to TRBD2. The specimen sequenced was memory CD4+ T cells sorted from blood. Interpreted using the paper, the cell subset or site label stands for: CD45RA-negative fraction. The CDR3 protein sequence reads: CASQDGREQFF. The DNA sequence reads TGTGCCAGCCAGGACGGGAGGGAGCAGTTCTTC. The reference TRBV2 and TRBJ2-1 proteins fill in what lies around the CDR3, so the full variable domain reads EPEVTQTPSHQVTQMGQEVILRCVPISNHLYFYWYRQILGQKVEFLVSFYNNEISEKSEIFDDQFSVERPDGSNFTLKIRSTKLEDSAMYFCASQDGREQFFGPGTRLTVL.